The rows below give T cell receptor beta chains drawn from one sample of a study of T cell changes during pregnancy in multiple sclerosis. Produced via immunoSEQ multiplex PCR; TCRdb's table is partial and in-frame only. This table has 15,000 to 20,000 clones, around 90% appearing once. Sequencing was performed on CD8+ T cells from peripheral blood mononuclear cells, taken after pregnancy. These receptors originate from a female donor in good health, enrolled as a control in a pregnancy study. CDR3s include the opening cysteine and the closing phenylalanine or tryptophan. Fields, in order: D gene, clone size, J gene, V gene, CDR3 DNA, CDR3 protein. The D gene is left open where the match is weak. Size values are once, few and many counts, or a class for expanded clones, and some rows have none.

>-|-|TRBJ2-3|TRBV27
TGTGCCAGCAGTTTATCAGCGTCAGCGACCCACACAGATACGCAGTATTTT
CASSLSASATHTDTQYF
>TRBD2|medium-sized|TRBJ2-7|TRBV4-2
TGTGCCAGCAGCCAAGAGGGCCCAGCGGGAGGTAGTTACGAGCAGTACTTC
CASSQEGPAGGSYEQYF
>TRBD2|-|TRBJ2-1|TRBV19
TGTGCCAGTAGTATAATAGCGGGGGGTTCTTACAATGAGCAGTTCTTC
CASSIIAGGSYNEQFF
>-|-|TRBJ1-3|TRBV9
TGTGCCAGCAGCGTAATGGCTTCTGACACCATATATTTT
CASSVMASDTIYF
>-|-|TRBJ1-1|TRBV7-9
TGTGCCAGCAGCTCAAGCGACGGTATGAACACTGAAGCTTTCTTT
CASSSSDGMNTEAFF
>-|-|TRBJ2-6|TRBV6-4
TGTGCCAGCAGTGACCCACAGGGTTCCGGGGCCAACGTCCTGACTTTC
CASSDPQGSGANVLTF
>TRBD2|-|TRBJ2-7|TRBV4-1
TGCGCCAGCAGCCAGACTAGCGGGAGTCGCGAGCAGTACTTC
CASSQTSGSREQYF
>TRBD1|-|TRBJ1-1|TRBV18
TGTGCCAGCTCACCCCTTCCGGGACAGAAGAACACTGAAGCTTTCTTT
CASSPLPGQKNTEAFF
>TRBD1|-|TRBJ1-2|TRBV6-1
TGTGCCAGCAGAGAGTTGACAGGGGCTAACTATGGCTACACCTTC
CASRELTGANYGYTF
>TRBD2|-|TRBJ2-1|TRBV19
TGTGCCAGTAGCCTAGCGGGGGACCCATACAATGAGCAGTTCTTC
CASSLAGDPYNEQFF
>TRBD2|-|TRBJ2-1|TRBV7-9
TGTGCCAGCAGCTCGACTAGCGGGGTGGGGAATGAGCAGTTCTTC
CASSSTSGVGNEQFF
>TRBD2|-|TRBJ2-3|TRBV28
TGTGCCAGCAGTATAGCGGGAGGGCCCCCGGATACGCAGTATTTT
CASSIAGGPPDTQYF
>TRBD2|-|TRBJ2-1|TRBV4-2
TGTGCCAGCAGCCAAGATAGCGGGGGGGCCAATGAGCAGTTCTTC
CASSQDSGGANEQFF
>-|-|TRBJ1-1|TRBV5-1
TGCGCCAGCAGCGGAGGGGTTAAGTTGAACACTGAAGCTTTCTTT
CASSGGVKLNTEAFF
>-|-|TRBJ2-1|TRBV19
TGTGCCAGTAGCCCCTGGGGGCTTCGATCCTACAATGAGCAGTTCTTC
CASSPWGLRSYNEQFF